The present T cell receptor beta chain was sequenced within a study of OX40 agonist ivuxolimab in advanced cancers. Study in general: Patients received intravenous ivuxolimab every 2 weeks at 0.01 to 10 mg/kg. Checkpoint inhibitors had been given previously to roughly 40% of patients.

Data came from immunoSEQ multiplex PCR; TCRdb stores just in-frame clones and leaves some out. The data contain about 30,000 clones, approximately 90% of them singletons. The ends lost 2 bases at V and 6 bases at J; junction bases unmatched: 6. The germline V gene has CDR1 SEHNR and CDR2 FQNEAQ (reference sequence). CDR3 length equals 14 residues. The chain has TRBV7-9 and TRBJ1-1, with TRBD1 matching 7 bases. The TCR comes from an adult with an advanced solid tumor such as melanoma, head and neck, liver or kidney cancer. Sequences were derived from CD4+ or CD8+ T cells sorted from blood, sampled in a trial of the OX40 agonist ivuxolimab. The CDR3 here is CASSLSPGGAEAFF. The CDR3 DNA sequence: TGTGCCAGCAGCTTAAGCCCAGGGGGGGCTGAAGCTTTCTTT. Complete variable domain (other parts from reference TRBV7-9 and TRBJ1-1): DTGVSQNPRHKITKRGQNVTFRCDPISEHNRLYWYRQTLGQGPEFLTYFQNEAQLEKSRLLSDRFSAERPKGSFSTLEIQRTEQGDSAMYLCASSLSPGGAEAFFGQGTRLTVV.